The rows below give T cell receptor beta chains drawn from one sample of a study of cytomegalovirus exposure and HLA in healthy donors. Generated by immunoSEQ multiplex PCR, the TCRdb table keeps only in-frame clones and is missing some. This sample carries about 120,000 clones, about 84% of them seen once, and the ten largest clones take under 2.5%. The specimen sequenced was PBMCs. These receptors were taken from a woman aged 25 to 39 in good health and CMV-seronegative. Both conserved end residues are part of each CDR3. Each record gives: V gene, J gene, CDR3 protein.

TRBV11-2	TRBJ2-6	CASSLWAGEFSGANVLTF
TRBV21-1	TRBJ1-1	CASSKGGNTEAFF
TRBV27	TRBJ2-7	CASRFGGQNVYEQYF
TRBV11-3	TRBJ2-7	CASSSGGTSYEQYF
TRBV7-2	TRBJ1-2	CASSATGQNNYGYTF
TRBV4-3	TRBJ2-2	CASSQDFPGGSGELFF
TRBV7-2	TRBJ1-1	CASSPSQVGYTEAFF
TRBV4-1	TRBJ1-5	CASSHSPGTGAGQPQHF
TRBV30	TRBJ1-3	CAWNPGHTGNTIYF
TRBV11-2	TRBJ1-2	CASSDYSLYGYTF
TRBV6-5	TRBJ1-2	CASSTGQHPYGYTF
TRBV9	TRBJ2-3	CASSVGLAGPSSTDTQYF
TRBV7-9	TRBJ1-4	CASSKLTGLFNEKLFF
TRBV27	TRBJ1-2	CASSPRDRKTYGYTF
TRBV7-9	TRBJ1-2	CASSLDTVYGYTF
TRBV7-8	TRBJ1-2	CASSPGKTGANYGYTF
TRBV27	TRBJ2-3	CASSGRDRAADTQYF
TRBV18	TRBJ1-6	CASSPSIRGGSPLHF
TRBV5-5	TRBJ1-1	CASTPNPGVNTEAFF
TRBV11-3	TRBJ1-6	CASSLTANSPLHF
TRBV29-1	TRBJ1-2	CSGAGTSMGYTF
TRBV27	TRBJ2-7	CARGGQPLRHSYEQYF
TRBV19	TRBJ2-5	CASSTRQLQETQYF
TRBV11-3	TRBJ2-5	CASRDGGARETQYF
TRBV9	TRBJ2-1	CASSVEAGLPYNEQFF
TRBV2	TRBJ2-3	CASSSTRFTDTQYF
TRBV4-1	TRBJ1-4	CASSQMGSAGEKLFF
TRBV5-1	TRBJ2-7	CASSPQGASYEQYF
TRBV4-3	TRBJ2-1	CASSQAGVKGNEQFF
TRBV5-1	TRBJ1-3	CASSPGQGSGNTIYF
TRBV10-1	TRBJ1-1	CASSIKPGQSDTEAFF
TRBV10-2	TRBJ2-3	CASRFSSAGTDTQYF
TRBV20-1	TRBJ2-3	CSARQGDTQYF
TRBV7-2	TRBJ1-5	CASSLAGTASRNQPQHF
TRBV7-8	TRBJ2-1	CASSRRGLLGAGDYNEQFF
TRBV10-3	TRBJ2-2	CAISEAAGVSAGELFF
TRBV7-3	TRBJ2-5	CASSLGLAGGWQETQYF
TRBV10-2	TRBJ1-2	CASSAPRTGGRVNYGYTF
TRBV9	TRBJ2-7	CASSVSHGEYEQYF